The 3 T cell receptor beta chains presented below share a single source sample, sequenced in a study of T cell repertoires in cytomegalovirus infection. TCRdb re-analysed the reads in MiXCR, keeping a single row per CDR3 protein. There are around 260,000 distinct CDR3 sequences in the sample; around 25% occur only once, and 11% to 15% lies in the top ten. Sequences were obtained from PBMCs. The source of these receptors is a human donor in good health (CMV status not recorded). Some clones in this sample may be carry-over from other donors' samples.

The V and J genes are TRBV20-1 and TRBJ2-7; perhaps D is TRBD1 or TRBD2 (5 bases each). Germline CDR1 is DFQATT and CDR2 is SNEGSKA (reference sequence). The CDR3 is 13 residues long. V was clipped by 5 bases and J by 2 bases, with 13 bases between them. The CDR3 sequence: CSAYRDGTYEQYF. CDR3 DNA: TGCAGTGCTTACCGGGACGGGACCTACGAGCAGTACTTC.

The V gene is TRBV4-3, the J gene TRBJ2-1; 7 nucleotides agree with TRBD2. The CDR3 runs 14 residues. V lost 3 bases, J lost 9 bases, and 8 bases stayed unmatched. Germline V CDR1 and CDR2: LGHNA, YSLEER. CDR3 sequence (DNA): TGCGCCAGCAGCCAGATGGGGGGGTTTAGTGAGCAGTTCTTC. This encodes CASSQMGGFSEQFF.

The gene calls are TRBV7-2 and TRBJ2-7; 8 nucleotides agree with TRBD1. The CDR3 totals 12 residues. Trimming at V came to 4 bases and at J to 12 bases, leaving 8 bases not matched to a gene. The germline gives CDR1 SGHTA, CDR2 FQGNSA. The CDR3 loop reads CASSSTGAGRYF. The DNA for the CDR3 is TGTGCCAGCAGCTCGACAGGGGCCGGTCGGTACTTC.